The 24 T cell receptor beta chains listed next were all sequenced from one sample in a study of neurological immune-mediated disorders. Each CDR3 protein is one row after TCRdb ran MiXCR on the 5' RACE reads. The table lists about 53,000 distinct CDR3 sequences, 3.5% of them singletons, with approximately 3.4% in the top ten. Specimen: PBMCs. The receptors here all came from a woman younger than 45 with multiple sclerosis.

This clonotype was counted many times. The chain is built from TRBV5-6 and TRBJ2-3; 9 bases align to TRBD2. The CDR3 length is 16 residues. The junction had 5 bases not matched to a gene; V was cut back by 0 bases and J by 3 bases. Germline CDR1 is SGHDT and CDR2 is YYEEEE. This CDR3 is CASSLGGGAKTDTQYF. CDR3 DNA: TGTGCCAGCAGCTTGGGCGGGGGGGCCAAGACAGATACGCAGTATTTT. Full variable domain (outside the CDR3, taken from reference TRBV5-6 and TRBJ2-3): DAGVTQSPTHLIKTRGQQVTLRCSPKSGHDTVSWYQQALGQGPQFIFQYYEEEERQRGNFPDRFSGHQFPNYSSELNVNALLLGDSALYLCASSLGGGAKTDTQYFGPGTRLTVL.

This clonotype was observed at least ten times. The chain recombines TRBV9 with TRBJ2-2, with D perhaps TRBD1 or TRBD2 (5 bases each). The length of the CDR3 is 12 residues. With 4 bases removed from V and 6 bases from J, the gap between germline ends came to 7 bases. Germline V lookup: CDR1 SGDLS, CDR2 YYNGEE. The CDR3 here is CASSPGPGELFF. CDR3 coding DNA: TGTGCCAGCAGCCCGGGACCCGGGGAGCTGTTTTTT.

Ten or more counts support this clonotype. The rearrangement joins TRBV5-1 to TRBJ2-7, with 11 bases that match TRBD1. V lost 5 bases to trimming and J lost 6 bases; unmatched junction nucleotides: 7. This CDR3 contains 14 residues. The germline CDR1 and CDR2 sequences are SGHRS and YFSETQ. CDR3 amino acids: CASSPLGTGGEQYF. Written as DNA, the CDR3 is TGCGCCAGCAGTCCACTCGGGACAGGGGGCGAGCAGTACTTC.

The chain couples TRBV6-5 to TRBJ1-1, with no clear D. This CDR3 is built from 16 residues. Per the germline V gene, CDR1 is MNHEY and CDR2 is SVGAGI. Trimming removed 5 bases at V and 0 bases at J, with 16 bases between. The CDR3 loop reads CASSTKRTGMNTEAFF. CDR3 DNA sequence: TGTGCCAGCAGTACTAAGCGGACGGGGATGAACACTGAAGCTTTCTTT.

This clonotype was detected many times. CDR3 sequence: CASRQDGNTIYF. The CDR3 nucleotides are TGTGCCAGCAGGCAGGATGGAAACACCATATATTTT. This chain uses TRBV6-5 with TRBJ1-3; D is ambiguous. Germline V gives CDR1 MNHEY, CDR2 SVGAGI. V gave up 6 bases and J gave up 3 bases, with 6 bases separating them. This CDR3 has 12 amino acids.

Many counts were recorded for this clonotype. The chain is built from TRBV20-1 and TRBJ2-7; D perhaps matches TRBD1 (5 bases). Trimming pared 4 bases from V and 4 bases from J, leaving 11 bases between. There are 12 residues in the CDR3. Germline V lookup: CDR1 DFQATT, CDR2 SNEGSKA (reference sequence). This CDR3 is CSATRETYEQYF. DNA of the CDR3: TGCAGTGCTACCAGGGAAACTTACGAGCAGTACTTC.

In regard to this clonotype: Its ends do not fully match the called genes, so a read error is possible. The chain has TRBV20-1 and TRBJ1-6; D call uncertain. Per germline, CDR1 DFQATT and CDR2 SNEGSKA (reference sequence). The CDR3 loop spans 15 amino acids. CDR3 DNA: TGCAGTGCTCCCCGGGTGGGCGCTCGGAATTCACCCCTCAACTTT. Protein: CSAPRVGARNSPLNF.

This clonotype was observed at least ten times. V and J are TRBV28 and TRBJ1-1; possibly TRBD1 for D (6 bases). The CDR3 is 15 amino acids. Germline loops: CDR1 MDHEN, CDR2 SYDVKM. V lost 4 bases and J 5 bases, leaving 17 bases between the germline ends. CDR3 DNA: TGTGCCAGCAGTTCTCTATCAGGGGTAGGAACTGAAGCTTTCTTT. It codes for CASSSLSGVGTEAFF.

This clonotype was recorded many times. The rearrangement joins TRBV11-2 to TRBJ2-1; possibly TRBD2 for D (7 bases). Trimming shortened V by 6 bases and J by 1 base, and 22 bases separated the two germline ends. The CDR3 has 18 amino acids. The germline gives CDR1 SGHAT, CDR2 FQNNGV. CDR3 protein: CASRPDRGGGASYNEQFF. CDR3 DNA sequence: TGTGCCAGCAGGCCGGACAGAGGTGGGGGGGCGTCCTACAATGAGCAGTTCTTC. Combining the CDR3 with reference TRBV11-2 and TRBJ2-1 gives the whole variable domain EAGVAQSPRYKIIEKRQSVAFWCNPISGHATLYWYQQILGQGPKLLIQFQNNGVVDDSQLPKDRFSAERLKGVDSTLKIQPAKLEDSAVYLCASRPDRGGGASYNEQFFGPGTRLTVL.

This clonotype was detected many times. This sequence joins TRBV4-1 and TRBJ2-7; tentative D call: TRBD1 (6 bases). CDR1 and CDR2 from the germline V gene are MGHRA and YSYEKL. CDR3 length equals 14 residues. Trimming pared 2 bases from V and 3 bases from J, leaving 11 bases between. CDR3 DNA: TGCGCCAGCAGCCAACAGGGGTTTGACTACGAGCAGTACTTC. Translation: CASSQQGFDYEQYF.

This chain joins TRBV11-2 and TRBJ2-3; TRBD2 agrees at 8 bases. The junction had 10 bases not matched to a gene; V was cut back by 6 bases and J by 2 bases. This CDR3 is 16 amino acids long. Germline CDR1 and CDR2: SGHAT and FQNNGV. The chain's CDR3 is CASRRGIAGLTDTQYF. For the CDR3, the DNA is TGTGCCAGCAGGAGGGGAATAGCGGGACTCACAGATACGCAGTATTTT.

Many counts were recorded for this clonotype. Here the CDR3 DNA reads TGCAGTGCTAGCATTCAGCGACCCCAAGAGACCCAGTACTTC. Its translation: CSASIQRPQETQYF. This rearrangement joins TRBV20-1 to TRBJ2-5; D is undetermined. Per germline, CDR1 DFQATT and CDR2 SNEGSKA (reference sequence). Trimming cost V 3 bases and J 1 base, with 12 bases left between them. The CDR3 contains 14 residues.

In this sample, this clonotype turned up many times. The V call is TRBV3-1, the J call TRBJ1-1; TRBD1 agrees at 7 bases. CDR1 is LGHDT and CDR2 is YNNKEL in the germline V gene (reference sequence). This CDR3 contains 14 residues. The ends lost 4 bases at V and 2 bases at J; junction bases unmatched: 4. Written as DNA, the CDR3 is TGTGCCAGCAGCCTGCAGGGGGGTAACACTGAAGCTTTCTTT. This codes for CASSLQGGNTEAFF.

This clonotype was counted ten times or more. The V and J genes are TRBV29-1 and TRBJ2-1; D call uncertain. Deletions cut 3 bases from V and 3 bases from J, with 9 bases between. This CDR3 is 13 amino acids long. The germline CDR1 and CDR2 sequences are SQVTM and ANQGSEA. This CDR3 is CSVEAALYNEQFF. CDR3 DNA sequence: TGCAGCGTTGAGGCTGCTCTCTACAATGAGCAGTTCTTC.

Notes on this clonotype: A much bigger clone sits one base away, suggesting this may be a read error. CDR3 sequence: CSANLNEQGAFF. DNA for the CDR3: TGCAGTGCCAACCTGAACGAACAGGGAGCTTTCTTT. The chain joins TRBV20-1 to TRBJ1-1, with D possibly matching TRBD1 (6 bases). This CDR3 spans 12 amino acids. The V end lost 6 bases, the J end lost 10 bases, and 18 bases lay between the germline ends. Germline CDR1 and CDR2: DFQATT and SNEGSKA (reference sequence).

This clonotype was seen at least ten times. This rearrangement joins TRBV5-6 to TRBJ2-1; the D gene is possibly TRBD1 (6 bases). The CDR3 is 14 residues long. V shed 0 bases and J shed 3 bases, with 7 bases lying between them. Germline lookup yields CDR1 SGHDT and CDR2 YYEEEE. The chain's CDR3 is CASSLARGYNEQFF. In DNA, the CDR3 is TGTGCCAGCAGCTTGGCCAGGGGCTACAATGAGCAGTTCTTC.

This clonotype was seen more than once but under ten times. V gene TRBV4-1 combines with J gene TRBJ2-3; D unclear. This CDR3 is 16 amino acids long. Germline V gives CDR1 MGHRA, CDR2 YSYEKL. V gave up 0 bases and J gave up 4 bases, with 14 bases separating them. The CDR3 protein is CASSQDVGFTSDTQYF. In DNA, the CDR3 is TGCGCCAGCAGCCAAGACGTCGGGTTTACATCAGATACGCAGTATTTT.

Many counts were recorded for this clonotype. The rearrangement uses TRBV7-2 and TRBJ2-7; 7 bases map to TRBD2. V was clipped by 4 bases and J by 0 bases; unmatched bases: 6. CDR3 size: 15 residues. Germline V gene data show CDR1 as SGHTA and CDR2 as FQGNSA. As DNA, the CDR3 is TGTGCCAGCAGCTACCCGGGAGGTAGCTCCTACGAGCAGTACTTC. This sequence encodes CASSYPGGSSYEQYF.

This clonotype was observed many times. The rearrangement uses TRBV6-6 and TRBJ2-3, with D possibly matching TRBD1 (5 bases). Deletions cut 6 bases from V and 4 bases from J, with 14 bases between. This CDR3 comprises 14 residues. Germline assignment: CDR1 MNHNY and CDR2 SVGAGI (reference sequence). The CDR3 region has the DNA TGTGCCAGCAGAAACCCCCAGGGTGCAGATACGCAGTATTTT. This encodes CASRNPQGADTQYF.

As for this clonotype: With a much larger clone just one base away, this may be a read error. This rearrangement joins TRBV3-1 to TRBJ1-1; D not resolved. The ends were cut back, 4 bases at V and 5 bases at J, with 20 bases in the middle. The CDR3 is 16 residues long. Germline V CDR1 and CDR2: LGHDT, YNNKEL (reference sequence). Here the CDR3 reads CASSPQPASTVTEAFF. The CDR3 coding sequence is TGTGCCAGCAGCCCCCAGCCAGCCAGTACTGTAACTGAAGCTTTCTTT.

This clonotype has ten or more counts. The chain couples TRBV6-4 to TRBJ1-1, with D uncertain. CDR3 size: 14 residues. The germline V gene has CDR1 MRHNA and CDR2 SNTAGT. V was pared by 6 bases and J by 7 bases, with 18 bases between. The CDR3 region is CASSPNPGIGEAFF. The CDR3 DNA is TGTGCCAGCAGCCCCAATCCCGGCATCGGTGAAGCTTTCTTT.

This clonotype was seen at least ten times. V is TRBV29-1 and J is TRBJ2-1; TRBD2 matches at 9 bases. V shed 7 bases and J 7 bases; nucleotides not matched to a gene: 11. The CDR3 is 14 residues long. CDR1 is SQVTM, CDR2 ANQGSEA, per germline. The CDR3 reads CSAKIAGVSNEQFF. CDR3 bases: TGCAGCGCTAAGATAGCGGGAGTATCGAATGAGCAGTTCTTC.

This clonotype was seen repeatedly, ten times or more. This chain joins TRBV20-1 and TRBJ2-3; D gene ambiguous. Trimming took off 0 bases at V and 0 bases at J, with 10 bases between the two ends. The V gene's germline CDR1 is DFQATT and CDR2 SNEGSKA (reference sequence). CDR3 length equals 15 residues. This CDR3 is CSARDSSKSTDTQYF. CDR3 nucleotide sequence: TGCAGTGCTAGAGATTCCTCCAAAAGCACAGATACGCAGTATTTT.

Many counts were recorded for this clonotype. The chain recombines TRBV20-1 with TRBJ2-2; 8 bases agree with TRBD2. The V gene end was trimmed by 6 bases and the J gene end by 6 bases; junction bases not matched to a gene: 12. The CDR3 has 15 residues. In germline, CDR1 is DFQATT, CDR2 SNEGSKA (reference sequence). CDR3 bases: TGCAGTGCGCCCCGACGGGAGGGGGGCCCCGGGGAGCTGTTTTTT. Amino acid sequence: CSAPRREGGPGELFF.